A selection of T cell receptor beta chains follows, all from one sample in a study of blood T cell repertoires in COVID-19. Some clones are missing from TCRdb's copy, which holds only in-frame ones; the method was immunoSEQ multiplex PCR. The table has about 250,000 clones, about 82% seen once. What was sequenced was peripheral blood. The receptors originated from a man aged 50-60 years with COVID-19, enrolled during active disease. The CDR3 runs from the conserved cysteine through the conserved F or W. The D gene is left open where the match is weak. The size of a clone is reported for some rows only, either as once, few or many, or as a class for expanded clones.

clone size: few
J gene: TRBJ1-2
D gene: .
V gene: TRBV23-1
CDR3 DNA: TGCGCCAGCAGTCCCTGGGGGGTGGAGGACTATGGCTACACCTTC
CDR3 protein: CASSPWGVEDYGYTF

clone size: .
J gene: TRBJ2-1
D gene: TRBD2
V gene: TRBV3-1/TRBV3-2
CDR3 DNA: TGTGCCAGCAGCCAAGACTCTAGCGGGGGGAGTAATGAGCAGTTCTTC
CDR3 protein: CASSQDSSGGSNEQFF

clone size: .
J gene: TRBJ2-2
D gene: .
V gene: TRBV4-1
CDR3 DNA: TGCGCCAGCAGACCGGAGGGGTTCACCGGGGAGCTGTTTTTT
CDR3 protein: CASRPEGFTGELFF

clone size: few
J gene: TRBJ1-4
D gene: .
V gene: TRBV30
CDR3 DNA: TGTGCCTGGAGTCCCCCTTTACAGGGCTATAATGAAAAACTGTTTTTT
CDR3 protein: CAWSPPLQGYNEKLFF

clone size: .
J gene: TRBJ2-3
D gene: TRBD2
V gene: TRBV13
CDR3 DNA: TGTGCCAGCAGCTCGGGACTAGCTACCACAGATACGCAGTATTTT
CDR3 protein: CASSSGLATTDTQYF

clone size: .
J gene: TRBJ1-2
D gene: TRBD1
V gene: TRBV6-2/TRBV6-3
CDR3 DNA: TGTGCCAGCAGTTGGAACAGGGGCTATGGCTACACCTTC
CDR3 protein: CASSWNRGYGYTF

clone size: .
J gene: TRBJ2-2
D gene: .
V gene: TRBV4-3
CDR3 DNA: TGCGCCAGCAGCCAAGACCGTCCCGGGGTAGGAACCGGGGAGCTGTTTTTT
CDR3 protein: CASSQDRPGVGTGELFF

clone size: .
J gene: TRBJ2-3
D gene: .
V gene: TRBV2
CDR3 DNA: TGTGCCAGCCGTGTGACTGAAAGCACAGATACGCAGTATTTT
CDR3 protein: CASRVTESTDTQYF

clone size: .
J gene: TRBJ1-5
D gene: .
V gene: TRBV15
CDR3 DNA: TGTGCCACCAGCACTAGATGGTCAGGGACTCACAATCAGCCCCAGCATTTT
CDR3 protein: CATSTRWSGTHNQPQHF

clone size: .
J gene: TRBJ2-5
D gene: TRBD1
V gene: TRBV5-5
CDR3 DNA: TGTGCCAGCAGCTGGTTAATCAGGACAGGGTACCAAGAGACCCAGTACTTC
CDR3 protein: CASSWLIRTGYQETQYF

clone size: .
J gene: TRBJ2-5
D gene: TRBD1
V gene: TRBV4-1
CDR3 DNA: TGCGCCAGCAGCCAAGTCCCCGCCGGACAGGGTCCATTCTCAGAGACCCAGTACTTC
CDR3 protein: CASSQVPAGQGPFSETQYF

clone size: .
J gene: TRBJ2-7
D gene: TRBD1
V gene: TRBV6-2/TRBV6-3
CDR3 DNA: TGTGCCAGCAGTCCGACAGGGATCGCCTACGAGCAGTACTTC
CDR3 protein: CASSPTGIAYEQYF

clone size: .
J gene: TRBJ2-3
D gene: .
V gene: TRBV9
CDR3 DNA: TGTGCCAGCAGCGTAGGTCTAACTAAAGATACGCAGTATTTT
CDR3 protein: CASSVGLTKDTQYF

clone size: .
J gene: TRBJ2-5
D gene: .
V gene: TRBV15
CDR3 DNA: TGTGCCACCAGCAGAGTTCGGGGCCAAGAGACCCAGTACTTC
CDR3 protein: CATSRVRGQETQYF

clone size: few
J gene: TRBJ2-2
D gene: TRBD2
V gene: TRBV5-4
CDR3 DNA: TGTGCCAGCAGCATACCAGCGGGGGCGTCGAACACCGGGGAGCTGTTTTTT
CDR3 protein: CASSIPAGASNTGELFF

clone size: .
J gene: TRBJ2-3
D gene: TRBD1
V gene: TRBV19
CDR3 DNA: TGTGCCAGTAGTACTTCAGGGGGTAGACGGTCGGATACGCAGTATTTT
CDR3 protein: CASSTSGGRRSDTQYF

clone size: many
J gene: TRBJ1-1
D gene: .
V gene: TRBV30
CDR3 DNA: TGTGCCTGGAGTTCCTATGGCAGGGCTTTCTTT
CDR3 protein: CAWSSYGRAFF

clone size: .
J gene: TRBJ2-7
D gene: .
V gene: TRBV10-3
CDR3 DNA: TGTGCCATCAGTGGGACAGCGTTCTACGAGCAGTACTTC
CDR3 protein: CAISGTAFYEQYF

clone size: .
J gene: TRBJ2-7
D gene: TRBD2
V gene: TRBV6-5
CDR3 DNA: TGTGCCAGCCGTAAGACCCTAGCGGGGTCCTACGAGCAGTACTTC
CDR3 protein: CASRKTLAGSYEQYF

clone size: .
J gene: TRBJ1-1
D gene: TRBD1
V gene: TRBV10-3
CDR3 DNA: TGTGCCATCAACAACCGGGACAGGGGGGTTGAAGCTTTCTTT
CDR3 protein: CAINNRDRGVEAFF

clone size: .
J gene: TRBJ2-7
D gene: TRBD2
V gene: TRBV27
CDR3 DNA: TGTGCCAGCAGCCCCAGCGGGGGAACCTACGAGCAGTACTTC
CDR3 protein: CASSPSGGTYEQYF

clone size: .
J gene: TRBJ2-2
D gene: TRBD1
V gene: TRBV5-1
CDR3 DNA: TGCGCCAGCAGCGGCCCCGGGACAGGGGGCACCGGGGAGCTGTTTTTT
CDR3 protein: CASSGPGTGGTGELFF

clone size: .
J gene: TRBJ1-5
D gene: TRBD1
V gene: TRBV6-5
CDR3 DNA: TGTGCCAGCAGTTACAACGACAGGGATCAGCCCCAGCATTTT
CDR3 protein: CASSYNDRDQPQHF

clone size: .
J gene: TRBJ2-7
D gene: TRBD2
V gene: TRBV24-1
CDR3 DNA: TGTGCCACCAGTGATCGGGCTAGCGGGGAGCAGTACTTC
CDR3 protein: CATSDRASGEQYF

clone size: .
J gene: TRBJ2-3
D gene: TRBD2
V gene: TRBV5-8
CDR3 DNA: TGTGCCAGCAGCTCGGGGGGTATAGATACGCAGTATTTT
CDR3 protein: CASSSGGIDTQYF

clone size: .
J gene: TRBJ2-2
D gene: .
V gene: TRBV2
CDR3 DNA: TGTGCCAGCACTGAACTTGCTAGGGGCGGGGAGCTGTTTTTT
CDR3 protein: CASTELARGGELFF

clone size: many
J gene: TRBJ2-3
D gene: TRBD2
V gene: TRBV6-4
CDR3 DNA: TGTGCCAGCTCTCCGACTAGCGGGGGGACAGATACGCAGTATTTT
CDR3 protein: CASSPTSGGTDTQYF

clone size: .
J gene: TRBJ1-1
D gene: .
V gene: TRBV27
CDR3 DNA: TGTGCCAGCAACGAGGCGGGCATGAACACTGAAGCTTTCTTT
CDR3 protein: CASNEAGMNTEAFF

clone size: once
J gene: TRBJ1-3
D gene: TRBD1
V gene: TRBV11-2
CDR3 DNA: TGTGCCAGCAGCTTACTACAGGGGGGAGGAAACACCATATATTTT
CDR3 protein: CASSLLQGGGNTIYF

clone size: .
J gene: TRBJ2-3
D gene: TRBD2
V gene: TRBV11-2
CDR3 DNA: TGTGCCAGCAGCTTAATAGCGGGGGAATTCCAAGGTACGCAGTATTTT
CDR3 protein: CASSLIAGEFQGTQYF

clone size: .
J gene: TRBJ1-1
D gene: .
V gene: TRBV19
CDR3 DNA: TGTGCCAGCCAGGACAGAATTAACACTGAAGCTTTCTTT
CDR3 protein: CASQDRINTEAFF

clone size: .
J gene: TRBJ1-1
D gene: .
V gene: TRBV7-2
CDR3 DNA: TGTGCCAGCAAAAGGGACATGAACACTGAAGCTTTCTTT
CDR3 protein: CASKRDMNTEAFF

clone size: .
J gene: TRBJ1-3
D gene: TRBD1
V gene: TRBV9
CDR3 DNA: TGTGCCAGCAGCCTTCAGGACAGGGTTGGAAACACCATATATTTT
CDR3 protein: CASSLQDRVGNTIYF

clone size: once
J gene: TRBJ2-5
D gene: .
V gene: TRBV3-1/TRBV3-2
CDR3 DNA: TGTGCCAGCAGCCAGGGGCCCCAGACACAAGAGACCCAGTACTTC
CDR3 protein: CASSQGPQTQETQYF

clone size: .
J gene: TRBJ2-2
D gene: .
V gene: TRBV7-2
CDR3 DNA: TGTGCCAGCAGGCCCTCGTACGGGGGGCGTGAGCTGTTTTTT
CDR3 protein: CASRPSYGGRELFF

clone size: .
J gene: TRBJ1-3
D gene: .
V gene: TRBV18
CDR3 DNA: TGTGCCAGCGTCCCGGCGGTGGGGGCGGTAGGAAACACCATATATTTT
CDR3 protein: CASVPAVGAVGNTIYF

clone size: .
J gene: TRBJ2-2
D gene: TRBD2
V gene: TRBV29-1
CDR3 DNA: TGCAGCGTTGAAGGCGGGGGGGTGGCCGGGGAGCTGTTTTTT
CDR3 protein: CSVEGGGVAGELFF

clone size: .
J gene: TRBJ1-2
D gene: TRBD1
V gene: TRBV5-1
CDR3 DNA: TGCGCCAGCAGCCCCTGGACAGGTCCTAACTATGGCTACACCTTC
CDR3 protein: CASSPWTGPNYGYTF

clone size: .
J gene: TRBJ1-6
D gene: .
V gene: TRBV28
CDR3 DNA: TGTGCCAGCAGTTTTTCCCTAAGCTCCTATAATTCACCCCTCCACTTT
CDR3 protein: CASSFSLSSYNSPLHF

clone size: .
J gene: TRBJ2-5
D gene: TRBD1
V gene: TRBV7-6
CDR3 DNA: TGTGCCAGCAGCTTAGGGACAGGGGGTTGGATTTCGGGCGAGACCCAGTACTTC
CDR3 protein: CASSLGTGGWISGETQYF

clone size: .
J gene: TRBJ2-1
D gene: TRBD2
V gene: TRBV6-6
CDR3 DNA: TGTGCCAGCAGTAGGGGACTAGCGGGGGGGCTTGAGCAGTTCTTC
CDR3 protein: CASSRGLAGGLEQFF

clone size: .
J gene: TRBJ2-3
D gene: .
V gene: TRBV30
CDR3 DNA: TGTGCCTGGAGTCTTAGGGACACGGATACGCAGTATTTT
CDR3 protein: CAWSLRDTDTQYF

clone size: .
J gene: TRBJ1-4
D gene: .
V gene: TRBV18
CDR3 DNA: TGTGCCAGCTCACCAAGGGGCTCTAATGAAAAACTGTTTTTT
CDR3 protein: CASSPRGSNEKLFF

clone size: .
J gene: TRBJ2-7
D gene: .
V gene: TRBV28
CDR3 DNA: TGTGCCAGCAGTTTGGGGGGGACATCGGATCCCGAGCAGTACTTC
CDR3 protein: CASSLGGTSDPEQYF

clone size: .
J gene: TRBJ1-6
D gene: .
V gene: TRBV5-1
CDR3 DNA: TGCGCCAGCAGTGGGGAGGGCAGCAATTCACCCCTCCACTTT
CDR3 protein: CASSGEGSNSPLHF

clone size: .
J gene: TRBJ1-5
D gene: .
V gene: TRBV5-1
CDR3 DNA: TGCGCCAGCAGCTTGGAGGGAGGGTGGCAGCCCCAGCATTTT
CDR3 protein: CASSLEGGWQPQHF

clone size: .
J gene: TRBJ2-4
D gene: .
V gene: TRBV13
CDR3 DNA: TGTGCCAGCAGCTTACCGGGGGAGTCCAAAAACATTCAGTACTTC
CDR3 protein: CASSLPGESKNIQYF

clone size: few
J gene: TRBJ1-6
D gene: .
V gene: TRBV6-5
CDR3 DNA: TGTGCCAGCAGGGGAGGGAATTCACCCCTCCACTTT
CDR3 protein: CASRGGNSPLHF

clone size: .
J gene: TRBJ2-1
D gene: .
V gene: TRBV20-1
CDR3 DNA: TGCAGTGCTAGTAACTGGGCCATACGGATAACGGGGAATGAGCAGTTCTTC
CDR3 protein: CSASNWAIRITGNEQFF

clone size: .
J gene: TRBJ2-7
D gene: .
V gene: TRBV28
CDR3 DNA: TGTGCCAGCACCCGTGCAGGGACCTACGAGCAGTACTTC
CDR3 protein: CASTRAGTYEQYF

clone size: .
J gene: TRBJ1-1
D gene: TRBD1
V gene: TRBV5-5
CDR3 DNA: TGTGCCAGCAGCCCTAGGACAGGGAACACTGAAGCTTTCTTT
CDR3 protein: CASSPRTGNTEAFF